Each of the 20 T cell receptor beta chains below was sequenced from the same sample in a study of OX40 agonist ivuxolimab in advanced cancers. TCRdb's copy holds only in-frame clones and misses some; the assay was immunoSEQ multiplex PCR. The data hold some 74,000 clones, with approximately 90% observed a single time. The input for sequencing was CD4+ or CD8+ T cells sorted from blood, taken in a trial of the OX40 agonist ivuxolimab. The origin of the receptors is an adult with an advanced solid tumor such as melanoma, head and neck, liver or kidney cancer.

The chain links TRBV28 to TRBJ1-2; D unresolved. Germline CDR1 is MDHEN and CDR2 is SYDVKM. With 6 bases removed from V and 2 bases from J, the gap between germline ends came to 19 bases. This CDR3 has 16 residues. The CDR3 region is CASSENPGLFNYGYTF. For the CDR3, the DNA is TGTGCCAGCAGCGAGAACCCCGGACTGTTCAACTATGGCTACACCTTC.

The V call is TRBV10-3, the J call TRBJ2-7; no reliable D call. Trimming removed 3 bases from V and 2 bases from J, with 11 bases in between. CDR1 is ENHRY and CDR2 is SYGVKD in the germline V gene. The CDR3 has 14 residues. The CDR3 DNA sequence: TGTGCCATCAGTGACTTCGAGAGCGCCTACGAGCAGTACTTC. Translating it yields CAISDFESAYEQYF.

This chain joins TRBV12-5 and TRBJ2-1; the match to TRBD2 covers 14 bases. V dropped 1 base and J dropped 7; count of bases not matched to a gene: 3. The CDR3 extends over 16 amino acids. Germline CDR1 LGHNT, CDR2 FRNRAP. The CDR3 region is CASGLGTSGRSNEQFF. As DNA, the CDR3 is TGTGCTAGTGGTTTGGGGACTAGCGGGAGGAGTAATGAGCAGTTCTTC. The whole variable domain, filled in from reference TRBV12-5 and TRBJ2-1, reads DARVTQTPRHKVTEMGQEVTMRCQPILGHNTVFWYRQTMMQGLELLAYFRNRAPLDDSGMPKDRFSAEMPDATLATLKIQPSEPRDSAVYFCASGLGTSGRSNEQFFGPGTRLTVL.

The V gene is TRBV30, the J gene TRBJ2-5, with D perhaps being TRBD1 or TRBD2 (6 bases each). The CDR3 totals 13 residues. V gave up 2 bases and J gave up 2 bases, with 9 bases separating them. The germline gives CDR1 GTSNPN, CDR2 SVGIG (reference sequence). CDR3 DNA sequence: TGTGCCTGGAGTCGAGGGGGGCAAGAGACCCAGTACTTC. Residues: CAWSRGGQETQYF.

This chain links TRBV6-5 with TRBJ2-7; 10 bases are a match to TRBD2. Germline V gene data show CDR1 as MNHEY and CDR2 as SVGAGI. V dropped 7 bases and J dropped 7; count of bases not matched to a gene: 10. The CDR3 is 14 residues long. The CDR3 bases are TGTGCCAGCACCCCAGGAGCGGGAGGGGGTGAGCAGTACTTC. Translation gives CASTPGAGGGEQYF.

The CDR3, as DNA: TGTGCCTGGGGGGCCAACACAGATACGCAGTATTTT. Encoded protein: CAWGANTDTQYF. The chain links TRBV30 to TRBJ2-3; tentative D call: TRBD1 (5 bases). V gave up 5 bases and J gave up 2 bases, with 8 bases separating them. This CDR3 has 12 residues. Per germline, CDR1 GTSNPN and CDR2 SVGIG (reference sequence).

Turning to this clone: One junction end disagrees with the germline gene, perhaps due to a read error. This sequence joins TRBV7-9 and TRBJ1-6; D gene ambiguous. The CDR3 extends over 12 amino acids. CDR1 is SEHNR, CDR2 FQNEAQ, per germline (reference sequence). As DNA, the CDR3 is TGTGCCAGCAGCCCCCCCGCGGGCCTAGAGAGCTTT. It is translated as CASSPPAGLESF.

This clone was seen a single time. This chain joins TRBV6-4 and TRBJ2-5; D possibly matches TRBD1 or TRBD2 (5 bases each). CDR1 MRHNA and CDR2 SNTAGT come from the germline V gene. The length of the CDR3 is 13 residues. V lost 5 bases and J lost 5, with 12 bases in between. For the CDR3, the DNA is TGTGCCAGCAGTTCGGGACCCCAGGAGACCCAGTACTTC. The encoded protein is CASSSGPQETQYF.

Here the CDR3 reads CASSRASGVDTQYF. CDR3 coding DNA: TGTGCCAGTAGTAGGGCTAGCGGGGTCGATACGCAGTATTTT. J is TRBJ2-3 and V is TRBV19; 9 positions match TRBD2. CDR1 and CDR2 from the germline V gene are LNHDA and SQIVND (reference sequence). Trimming removed 4 bases from V and 6 bases from J; junction bases left unmatched: 5. The CDR3 length is 14 residues.

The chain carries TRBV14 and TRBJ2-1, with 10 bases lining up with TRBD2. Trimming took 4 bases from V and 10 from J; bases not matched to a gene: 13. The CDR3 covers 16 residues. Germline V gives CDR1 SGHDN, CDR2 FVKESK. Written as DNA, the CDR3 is TGTGCCAGCAGCCCCCTTCAAGGGCTAGCGGGAGTCGAGCAGTTCTTC. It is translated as CASSPLQGLAGVEQFF.

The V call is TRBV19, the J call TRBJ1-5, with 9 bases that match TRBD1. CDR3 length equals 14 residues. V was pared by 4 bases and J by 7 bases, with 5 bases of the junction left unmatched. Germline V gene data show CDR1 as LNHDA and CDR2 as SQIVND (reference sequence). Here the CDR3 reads CASSTGTGSQPQHF. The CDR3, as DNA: TGTGCCAGTAGTACCGGGACAGGGTCCCAGCCCCAGCATTTT.

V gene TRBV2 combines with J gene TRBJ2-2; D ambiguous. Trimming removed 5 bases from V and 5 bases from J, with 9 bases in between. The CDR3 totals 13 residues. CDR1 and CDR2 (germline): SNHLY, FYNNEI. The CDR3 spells CASSRFSTGELFF. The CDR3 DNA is TGTGCCAGCAGTCGGTTTTCGACCGGGGAGCTGTTTTTT.

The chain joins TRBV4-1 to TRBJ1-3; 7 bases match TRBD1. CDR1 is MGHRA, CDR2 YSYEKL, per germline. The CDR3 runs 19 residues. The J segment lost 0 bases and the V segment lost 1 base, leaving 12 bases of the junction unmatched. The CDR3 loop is CASSQVSIDRESSGNTIYF. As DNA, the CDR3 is TGCGCCAGCAGCCAAGTTTCAATTGACAGGGAGAGCTCTGGAAACACCATATATTTT.

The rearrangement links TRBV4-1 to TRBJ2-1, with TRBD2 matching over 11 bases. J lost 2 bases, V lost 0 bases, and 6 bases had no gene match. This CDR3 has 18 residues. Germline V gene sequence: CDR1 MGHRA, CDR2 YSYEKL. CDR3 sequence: CASSQDPSGGLTYNEQFF. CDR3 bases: TGCGCCAGCAGCCAAGATCCTAGCGGGGGGCTCACCTACAATGAGCAGTTCTTC.

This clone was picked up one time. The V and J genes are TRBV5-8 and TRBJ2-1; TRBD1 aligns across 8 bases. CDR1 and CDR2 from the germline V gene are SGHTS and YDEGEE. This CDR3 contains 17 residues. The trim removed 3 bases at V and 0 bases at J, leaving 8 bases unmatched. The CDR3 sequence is CASSSVPGTGSYNEQFF. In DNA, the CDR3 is TGTGCCAGCAGCTCGGTACCCGGGACAGGCTCCTACAATGAGCAGTTCTTC. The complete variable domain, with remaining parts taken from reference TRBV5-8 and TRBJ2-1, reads EAGVTQSPTHLIKTRGQQATLRCSPISGHTSVYWYQQALGLGLQFLLWYDEGEERNRGNFPPRFSGRQFPNYSSELNVNALELEDSALYLCASSSVPGTGSYNEQFFGPGTRLTVL.

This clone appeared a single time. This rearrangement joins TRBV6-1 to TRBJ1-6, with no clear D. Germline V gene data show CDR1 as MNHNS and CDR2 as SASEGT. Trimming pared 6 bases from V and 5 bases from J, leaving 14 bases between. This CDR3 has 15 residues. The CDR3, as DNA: TGTGCCAGCAGCTTGAGGGTGAGGGATAATTCACCCCTCCACTTT. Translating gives CASSLRVRDNSPLHF.

The chain's CDR3 is CASRPGQGDRETQYF. The CDR3 nucleotides are TGTGCCAGCAGGCCGGGACAGGGGGATCGAGAGACCCAGTACTTC. This sequence joins TRBV4-2 and TRBJ2-5; 11 bases map to TRBD1. CDR1 and CDR2 from the germline V gene are LGHNA and YNFKEQ. Trimming took 6 bases from V and 4 from J; bases not matched to a gene: 7. This CDR3 is 15 amino acids long.

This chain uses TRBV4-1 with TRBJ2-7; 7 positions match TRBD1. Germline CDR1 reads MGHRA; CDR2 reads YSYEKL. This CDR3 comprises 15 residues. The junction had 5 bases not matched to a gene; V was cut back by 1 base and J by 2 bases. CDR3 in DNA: TGCGCCAGCAGCCAAGTCGTAGGGACAGCCTACGAGCAGTACTTC. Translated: CASSQVVGTAYEQYF.

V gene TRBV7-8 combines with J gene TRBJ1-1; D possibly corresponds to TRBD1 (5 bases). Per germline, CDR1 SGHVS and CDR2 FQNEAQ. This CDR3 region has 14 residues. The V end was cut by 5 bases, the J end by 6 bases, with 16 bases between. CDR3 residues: CASSRDGIVAEAFF. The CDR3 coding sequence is TGTGCCAGCAGCCGGGACGGAATAGTCGCTGAAGCTTTCTTT. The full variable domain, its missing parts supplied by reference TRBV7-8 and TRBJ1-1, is GAGVSQSPRYKVAKRGQDVALRCDPISGHVSLFWYQQALGQGPEFLTYFQNEAQLDKSGLPSDRFFAERPEGSVSTLKIQRTQQEDSAVYLCASSRDGIVAEAFFGQGTRLTVV.

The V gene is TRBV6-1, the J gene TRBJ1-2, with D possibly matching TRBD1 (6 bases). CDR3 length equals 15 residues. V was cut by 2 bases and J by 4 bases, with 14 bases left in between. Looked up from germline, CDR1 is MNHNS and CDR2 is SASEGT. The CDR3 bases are TGTGCCAGCAGTGAATCACTCACAGGGACCTATGGCTACACCTTC. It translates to CASSESLTGTYGYTF.